Only one count was recorded for the clone carrying this T cell receptor beta chain. Produced via immunoSEQ multiplex PCR; TCRdb's table is partial and in-frame only. The table has around 3,700 clones, 70% to 75% seen once; the top ten hold more than 20%. The V gene's germline CDR1 is SGDLS and CDR2 YYNGEE. The CDR3 totals 14 residues. This sample was taken from a study of T cell repertoires in ileal Crohn's disease. Time point noted: neoterminal ileum biopsy at postoperative endoscopy, about 6 months after surgery. This clonotype originated in an adult with Crohn's disease. Sample: ileal tissue. The genes are TRBV9 and TRBJ2-7, with 9 bases identical to TRBD2. The end of the DNA aligns better with TRBJ2-1, so the J call may be wrong. The CDR3 sequence: CASSPSGNNNEQFF. The CDR3 coding sequence is TGTGCCAGCTCCCCTAGCGGGAATAACAATGAGCAGTTCTTC.